This entry lists 21 T cell receptor beta chains sequenced from one sample in a study of T cell responses to AZD1222 COVID-19 vaccine. Method: immunoSEQ multiplex PCR; TCRdb's copy keeps in-frame clones and lacks some. Of 75,000 to 100,000 clones listed, roughly 90% are singletons. The material sequenced was peripheral blood, taken on day 0 of AZD1222 vaccination. These receptors originate from an adult in good health.

The V call is TRBV7-3, the J call TRBJ2-7; D is ambiguous. The CDR3 sequence is 14 residues long. V was pared by 0 bases and J by 12 bases, with 18 bases between. CDR1 and CDR2 from the germline V gene are SGHTA and FQGTGA. CDR3 bases: TGTGCCAGCAGCTTAACACCTCTCCAGGCCGTAAGGTACTTC. Its protein product is CASSLTPLQAVRYF.

CDR3 region: CASSVTGGGYNEQFF. The CDR3 region has the DNA TGTGCCAGCAGTGTAACAGGGGGCGGTTACAATGAGCAGTTCTTC. The chain employs TRBV27 and TRBJ2-1; TRBD1 matches 9 bases. Trimming removed 5 bases from V and 4 bases from J; junction bases left unmatched: 6. Germline V gene sequence: CDR1 MNHEY, CDR2 SMNVEV (reference sequence). The CDR3 extends over 15 amino acids.

The rearrangement links TRBV4-1 to TRBJ1-4; D call uncertain. CDR1 MGHRA and CDR2 YSYEKL come from the germline V gene. This CDR3 spans 16 amino acids. Between the trimmed V and J ends, which lost 4 bases and 5 bases, there was a span of 17 bases. CDR3 bases: TGCGCCAGCAGCCGAATAGCCCGGGAGCGCAATGAAAAACTGTTTTTT. Translation: CASSRIARERNEKLFF.

The CDR3 here is CASSPRKAFF. CDR3 DNA: TGTGCCAGCAGCCCGCGGAAAGCTTTCTTT. This chain joins TRBV7-9 and TRBJ1-1; unclear D gene. The germline V and J ends were trimmed by 5 bases and 9 bases, with 7 bases remaining between them. This CDR3 is 10 amino acids long. Germline CDR1 and CDR2: SEHNR and FQNEAQ (reference sequence).

V and J are TRBV19 and TRBJ1-1; D gene unclear. CDR3 length: 13 amino acids. Trimming cost V 6 bases and J 4 bases, with 12 bases left between them. Germline V gene sequence: CDR1 LNHDA, CDR2 SQIVND (reference sequence). The chain's CDR3 is CASSDLPGTEAFF. CDR3 DNA sequence: TGTGCCAGTAGCGACCTACCGGGCACTGAAGCTTTCTTT.

V is TRBV7-9 and J is TRBJ1-2; D ambiguous. Germline V CDR1 and CDR2: SEHNR, FQNEAQ (reference sequence). Trimming stripped 4 bases from V and 0 bases from J, with 18 bases between. This CDR3 comprises 17 residues. The CDR3 region has the DNA TGTGCCAGCAGCTCCTCCCAGACCGCTCCAACTAACTATGGCTACACCTTC. Translation gives CASSSSQTAPTNYGYTF.

The gene calls are TRBV2 and TRBJ1-1; D gene unclear. The CDR3 covers 12 residues. Germline V gene sequence: CDR1 SNHLY, CDR2 FYNNEI. V was clipped by 2 bases and J by 7 bases, with 8 bases between them. DNA for the CDR3: TGTGCCAGCAGTGAATATGACCGTGAAGCTTTCTTT. Translation gives CASSEYDREAFF.

The chain uses TRBV10-3 and TRBJ2-3; D gene uncertain. There are 15 residues in the CDR3. Trimming removed 2 bases from V and 2 bases from J, with 11 bases in between. CDR1 is ENHRY and CDR2 is SYGVKD in the germline V gene. The CDR3: CAISEAVSYTDTQYF. DNA of the CDR3: TGTGCCATCAGTGAGGCCGTCAGCTACACAGATACGCAGTATTTT.

The chain uses TRBV28 and TRBJ2-1, with D unclear. CDR3 length equals 11 residues. V was shortened by 3 bases and J by 6 bases, with 3 bases between the two germline ends. Germline-derived CDR1 and CDR2 are MDHEN and SYDVKM. The DNA for the CDR3 is TGTGCCAGCAGTTTTTTCAATGAGCAGTTCTTC. Residues: CASSFFNEQFF.

The chain recombines TRBV15 with TRBJ1-5; 7 bases are shared with TRBD1. The CDR3 contains 15 residues. From germline, CDR1 is LNHNV and CDR2 YYDKDF (reference sequence). Trimming at V came to 3 bases and at J to 3 bases, leaving 5 bases not matched to a gene. CDR3 in DNA: TGTGCCACCAGCAGGGACAGGAGAAACAATCAGCCCCAGCATTTT. Amino acid sequence: CATSRDRRNNQPQHF.

The chain has TRBV6-5 and TRBJ2-1; D might be TRBD1 (5 bases). Trimming shortened V by 1 base and J by 10 bases, and 17 bases separated the two germline ends. The CDR3 totals 15 residues. CDR1 MNHEY and CDR2 SVGAGI come from the germline V gene. CDR3 in amino acids: CASSYLQGYYGEQFF. CDR3 DNA sequence: TGTGCCAGCAGTTACTTGCAGGGTTACTACGGGGAGCAGTTCTTC.

The gene calls are TRBV27 and TRBJ1-5; D is unclear. The CDR3 runs 15 residues. V shed 7 bases and J shed 5 bases, with 18 bases lying between them. Germline lookup yields CDR1 MNHEY and CDR2 SMNVEV (reference sequence). The CDR3 here is CASTGSTNGDQPQHF. The DNA for the CDR3 is TGTGCCAGCACAGGATCTACCAACGGAGATCAGCCCCAGCATTTT.

The V gene is TRBV15, the J gene TRBJ2-7, with a tentative D call TRBD1 (5 bases). The germline gives CDR1 LNHNV, CDR2 YYDKDF (reference sequence). Trimming cost V 1 base and J 3 bases, with 13 bases left between them. The CDR3 consists of 15 residues. The CDR3 here is CATSRVTASNYEQYF. The DNA for the CDR3 is TGTGCCACCAGCAGAGTGACAGCTTCTAACTACGAGCAGTACTTC.

The genes are TRBV5-4 and TRBJ2-1, with 7 bases aligning to TRBD2. Germline V CDR1 and CDR2: SGHNT, YYREEE (reference sequence). Unmatched junction bases numbered 7, after V lost 4 bases and J lost 9 bases. The CDR3 runs to 13 residues. The CDR3 sequence: CASSPGLVGEQFF. CDR3 coding DNA: TGTGCCAGCAGCCCCGGACTAGTCGGTGAGCAGTTCTTC.

CDR3 nucleotides: TGTGCCAGTAGTCCTCGGGACAGGGGAACGAACACTGAAGCTTTCTTT. Protein sequence: CASSPRDRGTNTEAFF. The chain employs TRBV19 and TRBJ1-1; 10 bases fit TRBD1. Germline-derived CDR1 and CDR2 are LNHDA and SQIVND (reference sequence). The CDR3 spans 16 residues. J gave up 1 base and V 5 bases, and 7 bases lay outside the gene matches.

The chain combines TRBV19 with TRBJ2-7; 7 bases are shared with TRBD1. V dropped 4 bases and J dropped 4; count of bases not matched to a gene: 1. The CDR3 contains 12 residues. Germline-derived CDR1 and CDR2 are LNHDA and SQIVND (reference sequence). CDR3 bases: TGTGCCAGTAGTACGGGACAGTACGAGCAGTACTTC. Protein product: CASSTGQYEQYF.

This chain links TRBV11-2 with TRBJ1-4, with a possible D match to TRBD1 (5 bases). Trimming cost V 6 bases and J 3 bases, with 11 bases left between them. This CDR3 is 14 amino acids long. Germline CDR1 reads SGHAT; CDR2 reads FQNNGV. DNA for the CDR3: TGTGCCAGCAGGGCACCGGGGGCTAATGAAAAACTGTTTTTT. It translates to CASRAPGANEKLFF.

J is TRBJ1-1 and V is TRBV6-5; weak D call: TRBD1 (5 bases). The CDR3 runs to 14 residues. CDR1 MNHEY and CDR2 SVGAGI come from the germline V gene. V lost 2 bases and J lost 1, with 8 bases in between. The CDR3 sequence is CASSYTQENTEAFF. DNA for the CDR3: TGTGCCAGCAGTTACACACAGGAGAACACTGAAGCTTTCTTT.

The chain joins TRBV28 to TRBJ2-2; either TRBD1 or TRBD2 may fit D (6 bases each). The CDR3 length is 14 residues. V lost 6 bases to trimming and J lost 1 base, with 9 bases between them. Germline-derived CDR1 and CDR2 are MDHEN and SYDVKM. In DNA form, the CDR3 reads TGTGCCAGCAGAGGGGGAGGGAACACCGGGGAGCTGTTTTTT. Residues: CASRGGGNTGELFF.

This clone was found once. This sequence joins TRBV28 and TRBJ2-1; 14 bases map to TRBD2. Germline V gene sequence: CDR1 MDHEN, CDR2 SYDVKM. The CDR3 spans 14 residues. With V trimmed by 6 bases and J by 10 bases, 5 bases remained unmatched. The CDR3 nucleotides read TGTGCCAGCAGCCGGGGACTAGCGGGGGACGAGCAGTTCTTC. It translates to CASSRGLAGDEQFF.

This sequence joins TRBV15 and TRBJ2-7, with D possibly being TRBD2 (7 bases). Trimming shortened V by 5 bases and J by 4 bases, and 18 bases separated the two germline ends. CDR1 is LNHNV and CDR2 is YYDKDF in the germline V gene (reference sequence). CDR3 length: 15 residues. The CDR3 DNA is TGTGCCACCAGCGTAGGAGGGCGGGGGCAATACGAGCAGTACTTC. Translated, it gives CATSVGGRGQYEQYF.